This record looks at one T cell receptor beta chain sequence and its context. Germline loops: CDR1 MRHNA, CDR2 SNTAGT. The CDR3 extends over 13 amino acids. The V gene lost 3 bases and the J gene lost 1 base, with 3 bases spanning the gap. Generated by immunoSEQ multiplex PCR, the TCRdb table keeps only in-frame clones and is missing some. The table records some 46,000 clones, approximately 92% of them present only once. The sample comes from a study of graft-versus-host responses after intestinal transplantation. The receptor's source is a human patient who received an intestinal transplant, so some T cells may come from the graft donor. The specimen was PBMCs, collected roughly 760 days after a first intestinal transplant, on the day of a second. The chain combines TRBV6-4 with TRBJ2-2; D is ambiguous. The CDR3 DNA sequence: TGTGCCAGCAGTGAGGGGAACACCGGGGAGCTGTTTTTT. This translates into CASSEGNTGELFF.